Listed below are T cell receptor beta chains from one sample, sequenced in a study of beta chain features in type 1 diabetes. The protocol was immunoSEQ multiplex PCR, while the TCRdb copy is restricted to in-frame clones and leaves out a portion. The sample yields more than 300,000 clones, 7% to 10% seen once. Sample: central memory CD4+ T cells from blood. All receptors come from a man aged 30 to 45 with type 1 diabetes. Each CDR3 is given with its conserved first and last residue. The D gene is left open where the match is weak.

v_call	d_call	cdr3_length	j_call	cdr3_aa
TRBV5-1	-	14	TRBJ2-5	CASTLTDGQETQYF
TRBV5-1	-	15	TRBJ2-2	CASSWAGANTGELFF
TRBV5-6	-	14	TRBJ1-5	CASSLNRGAQPQHF
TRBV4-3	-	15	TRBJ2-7	CASSQEGPLWGEQYF
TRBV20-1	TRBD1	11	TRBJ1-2	CSATGTGVHTF
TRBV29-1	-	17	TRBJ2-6	CSVEEWTESSGANVLTF
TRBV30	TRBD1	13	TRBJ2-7	CAWSGQGTHEQYF
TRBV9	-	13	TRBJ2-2	CASSAGGLEVLFF
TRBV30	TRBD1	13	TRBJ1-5	CAWTGGRNQPQHF
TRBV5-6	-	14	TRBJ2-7	CASSRRTGKHEQYF
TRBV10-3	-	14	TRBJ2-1	CAISAGVGSNEQFF
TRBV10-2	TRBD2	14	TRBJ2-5	CASSFAGGQETQYF
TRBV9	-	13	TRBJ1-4	CASSVGTNEKLFF
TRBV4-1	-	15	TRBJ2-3	CASSPETFSTDTQYF
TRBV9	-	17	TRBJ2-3	CASSVQGDRTSTDTQYF
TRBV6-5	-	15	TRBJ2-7	CASRGVGQGLYEQYF
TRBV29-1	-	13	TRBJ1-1	CSVFRGLGTEAFF
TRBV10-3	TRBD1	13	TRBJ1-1	CATLGQMNTEAFF
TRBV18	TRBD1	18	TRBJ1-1	CASSPYSGTGGLNTEAFF
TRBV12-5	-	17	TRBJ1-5	CASGTTNRVDDNQPQHF
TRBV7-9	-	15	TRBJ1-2	CASSLGATGMAGYTF